This TCR beta chain was recorded in a study of Graves' ophthalmopathy and Graves' hyperthyroidism. Study-wide results and caveats: Most thyroid clonotypes with frequency above 0.001 were detected in blood too.

Trimming took 6 bases from V and 8 from J, leaving 17 bases between them. Germline loops: CDR1 SGHAT, CDR2 FQNNGV. The CDR3 extends over 13 amino acids. Details on this clonotype: Its antigen is undetermined.

The TCR beta CDR3 regions underwent amplification from RNA transcripts. First-round RT-PCR used HTBI primers; second-round multiplex PCR followed. From the multiplex PCR reads, TCRdb called clonotypes with MiXCR, one entry per CDR3 protein. In the table there are 650,000 to 900,000 distinct CDR3 sequences, 35% to 50% of which are singletons. This rearrangement joins TRBV11-2 to TRBJ2-7; D unclear. The sequencing sample was made of peripheral blood. The sequence was obtained from an adult man with Graves' ophthalmopathy. CDR3 residues: CASSQTGDYKQYF. CDR3 nucleotides: TGTGCCAGCAGTCAAACCGGAGATTATAAGCAGTACTTC.